This TCR beta chain was identified in a study of cytomegalovirus exposure and HLA in healthy donors. Study in general: One earlier analysis, a look at around 170 million T cells, found some 100 million unique TCR beta sequences.

About this clone: Its cognate antigen is unknown.

Vbeta (60) and Jbeta (13) primers were used in the PCR. Profiled with immunoSEQ multiplex PCR; TCRdb holds only in-frame clones, not every one. The table shows around 140,000 clones, with around 70% occurring only once. Study results and caveats: Among TCR beta chains of equal frequency, HLA-associated ones were more clonally expanded in a later analysis. The study flagged about 150 TCR beta chains as cytomegalovirus-associated.

The sequencing input was PBMCs. This TCR was sampled from a male donor in good health and CMV-seronegative.

This CDR3 reads CASSLWDRETQYF. As DNA, the CDR3 is TGCGCCAGCAGCTTGTGGGACAGAGAGACCCAGTACTTC. The chain recombines TRBV5-1 with TRBJ2-5; the match to TRBD1 covers 7 bases. CDR3 size: 13 residues. J lost 4 bases, V lost 1 base, and 1 base had no gene match. In germline, CDR1 is SGHRS, CDR2 YFSETQ.